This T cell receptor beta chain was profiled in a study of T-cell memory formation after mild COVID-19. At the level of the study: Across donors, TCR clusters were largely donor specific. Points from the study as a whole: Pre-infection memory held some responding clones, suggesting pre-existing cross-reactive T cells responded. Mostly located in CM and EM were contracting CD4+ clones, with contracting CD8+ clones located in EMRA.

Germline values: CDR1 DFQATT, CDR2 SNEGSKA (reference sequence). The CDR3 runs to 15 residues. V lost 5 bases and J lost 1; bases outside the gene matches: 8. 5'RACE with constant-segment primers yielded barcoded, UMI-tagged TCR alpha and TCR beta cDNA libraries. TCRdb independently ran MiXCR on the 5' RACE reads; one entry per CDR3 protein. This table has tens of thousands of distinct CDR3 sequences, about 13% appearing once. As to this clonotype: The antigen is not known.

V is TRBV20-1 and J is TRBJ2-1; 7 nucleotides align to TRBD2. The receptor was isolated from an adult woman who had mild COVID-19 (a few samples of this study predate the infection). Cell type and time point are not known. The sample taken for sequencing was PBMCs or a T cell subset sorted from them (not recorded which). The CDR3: CSAPPAGYSYNEQFF. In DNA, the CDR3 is TGCAGTGCTCCGCCAGCGGGGTATTCCTACAATGAGCAGTTCTTC.